The sequence of this T cell receptor beta chain was determined in a study of Ad26.COV2.S vaccination and SARS-CoV-2 variants. Treatment denoted: 19 received Ad26.COV2.S at low or high dose, single or two shots; roughly five received placebo; per-sample allocation not given. Collection of samples fell on day 63 after the first vaccine or placebo injection. Whoever gave the sample was an adult aged 18-55 years in Boston. The CDR3 consists of 15 residues. Germline CDR1 LNHDA, CDR2 SQIVND (reference sequence). V was trimmed by 6 bases and J by 1 base, leaving 14 bases between them. Generated by immunoSEQ multiplex PCR, the TCRdb table keeps only in-frame clones and is missing some. The data hold about 240,000 clones, with around nine tenths observed a single time. This clone appeared once.

The clonotype was recovered from a person between 18 and 65 years old who received the Ad26.COV2.S COVID-19 vaccine or a placebo. Sample: peripheral blood, taken in a trial of Ad26.COV2.S vaccine versus placebo. The genes are TRBV19 and TRBJ2-3; either TRBD1 or TRBD2 may fit D (5 bases each). The CDR3 protein is CASRTEGIGTDTQYF. Written as DNA, the CDR3 is TGTGCCAGTAGGACCGAGGGGATAGGCACAGATACGCAGTATTTT.